This T cell receptor beta chain was sequenced for a study of T cell responses to AZD1222 COVID-19 vaccine (dated by TCRdb to 2020 to 2022). Notes on the research overall: AZD1222 recipients with second doses at about 4 weeks or about 12 weeks were pooled, because spike-specific TCR depth and breadth did not differ between schedules. TCR sequencing covered more than 230 trial participants: about 210 given two doses of AZD1222 and 26 given two doses of MenACWY control vaccine. Trial participants were enrolled by age into 18-55, 56-69 and 70-plus year subgroups, with approximately 150, 30 and 60 TCR-sequenced participants respectively.

CDR1 and CDR2 (SGDLS, YYNGEE) derive from the germline V gene. Deletion took 0 bases off V and 2 bases off J, with a span of 9 bases between the germline ends. The CDR3 numbers 15 residues from cysteine through phenylalanine. Only the CDR3 part of the read is kept: 45 bases, read in frame from the first base. Comments on this clone: Its target antigen remains unknown. No quality values exist for individual bases; no much larger clone is one base distant.

The CDR3 regions of human TCRbeta chains were analyzed by immunosequencing. In the original analysis: TCRs in the repertoires were compared against a reference library of SARS-CoV-2-specific TCRs that had been generated with the MIRA antigen-specificity platform. Breadth was defined as the fraction of unique TCRs that were SARS-CoV-2-associated, and depth was defined as the fraction of total T cells that were SARS-CoV-2-associated. Using the MIRA data, each spike-specific TCR was mapped to the spike region that the TCR reacts to and placed in a CD4 or CD8 class. Log10-transformed breadth and depth values were compared by one-way ANOVA with Sidak's multiple comparisons tests. Entries here come from immuneACCESS through TCRdb and include only in-frame sequences with V and J called. Some clones fail to appear in such tables; in the studies checked, an unresolved V gene covers under half of the shortfall, and the cause of the remainder is unknown. V and J calls and clone size are as listed in that table; D and trimming were resolved from the DNA. The sample yields under 100,000 clones; about 88% were counted once. Roughly 3% of the sample goes to the ten largest clones.

Overall study outcomes, separate from this receptor: Conclusions about previously exposed vaccinees are limited, since just a handful of AZD1222 recipients were seropositive for SARS-CoV-2 at baseline. After two AZD1222 doses, spike-specific TCR breadth and depth were significantly higher than at day 0 and than in MenACWY recipients. Nearly half of unique spike-specific TCRs reportedly recognized epitopes outside regions mutated in the B.1.351 and B.1.1.7 variants. The whole spike protein was spanned by vaccine-associated CD4 TCRs, and dominant responses were seen in regions 160-218 and 743-854. Because no day 14 peak-response samples were available, repertoires were characterized only after the peak T cell response. The 56-69-year group was small, and its depth increase did not reach significance, likely because of low power. Participants were mostly white British and included more females than males, and it was suggested by the authors that clonal diversity may have been underestimated.

The time point label on this specimen signifies: baseline before first vaccination. Vaccinee samples came from UK trials COV001 and COV002, including a single-blind randomized controlled phase 2/3 trial of AZD1222 (ChAdOx1 nCoV-19) in healthy adults. For TCRbeta chain sequencing, PBMC samples from trial participants were taken at day 0 and at day 28 after the second dose. The clonotype was recovered from an adult in good health. The specimen was peripheral blood, collected on day 0 of AZD1222 vaccination. The rearranged chain carries TRBV9 and TRBJ2-1, and perhaps TRBD1 as D gene, on 6 matching bases. Read as DNA, the sequence is TGTGCCAGCAGCGTAGTCGGACAGCCCTACAATGAGCAGTTCTTC. This codes for CASSVVGQPYNEQFF.